Below are 29 T cell receptor beta chains sequenced from a single sample in a study of blood T cells in healthy people across ages. The authors ran a second PCR of 7 to 11 cycles using a sample-barcoded 5' primer and a J-beta primer mix. In TCRdb, the 5' RACE reads were re-called with MiXCR into one record per CDR3 protein. The sample yields about 780,000 distinct CDR3 sequences, about 46% seen once. Sequenced input: blood. These receptors were collected from an elderly man in good health.

V and J are TRBV6-1 and TRBJ1-5; tentative D call: TRBD1 (5 bases). V lost 0 bases to trimming and J lost 2 bases, with 11 bases between them. Germline CDR1 reads MNHNS; CDR2 reads SASEGT. CDR3 length: 16 residues. DNA of the CDR3: TGTGCCAGCAGTGAAGCCGAAGGGGCAGGCAATCAGCCCCAGCATTTT. As protein: CASSEAEGAGNQPQHF.

This chain links TRBV5-1 with TRBJ1-6, with D perhaps TRBD1 (5 bases). The CDR3 sequence is 14 residues long. From germline, CDR1 is SGHRS and CDR2 YFSETQ. V lost 3 bases, J lost 5 bases, and 9 bases lay in between. The CDR3 DNA reads as TGCGCCAGCAGCTCCGCCAGGGATAATTCACCCCTCCACTTT. Residues: CASSSARDNSPLHF.

Concerning this clonotype: A read error may account for a junction end that differs from germline. The chain has TRBV28 and TRBJ2-3; D is uncertain. The CDR3 covers 16 residues. Per germline, CDR1 MDHEN and CDR2 SYDVKM. CDR3 coding DNA: TGTGTCAGCAGTGATACGGAGCCGGCCCTAACAGATACGCAGTATTTT. It encodes CVSSDTEPALTDTQYF.

There are many counts of this clonotype. This sequence joins TRBV7-3 and TRBJ2-7; 8 bases match TRBD2. V was clipped by 2 bases and J by 3 bases; unmatched bases: 3. The V gene's germline CDR1 is SGHTA and CDR2 FQGTGA. The CDR3 extends over 14 amino acids. As DNA, the CDR3 is TGTGCCAGCAGCTTATTTAGCGGGAACTACGAGCAGTACTTC. This codes for CASSLFSGNYEQYF.

This chain joins TRBV20-1 and TRBJ2-1; TRBD1 or TRBD2 may be the D gene (5 bases each). Germline CDR1 and CDR2: DFQATT and SNEGSKA (reference sequence). Trimming left V 6 bases short and J 13 bases short, with 19 bases between. CDR3 length: 12 amino acids. The CDR3 region is CSARPLLRDQFF. Written as DNA, the CDR3 is TGCAGTGCCAGGCCCCTCCTTAGGGACCAGTTCTTC.

The table lists this clonotype with a few counts. The chain combines TRBV20-1 with TRBJ2-3; no clear D. V dropped 4 bases and J dropped 5 bases, with 13 bases sitting between them. CDR3 length: 13 residues. Germline values: CDR1 DFQATT, CDR2 SNEGSKA (reference sequence). The CDR3 spells CSAKDPYRDTQYF. The CDR3 DNA reads TGCAGTGCTAAGGACCCCTACAGAGATACGCAGTATTTT.

In this sample, this clonotype turned up a few times. The chain recombines TRBV12-3 or TRBV12-4 with TRBJ2-2; TRBD1 might be the D (6 bases). This CDR3 comprises 16 residues. V was cut by 7 bases and J by 1 base, with 16 bases left in between. CDR3 nucleotides: TGTGCCAGCAATCCACAGGGTTCCGAGAACACCGGGGAGCTGTTTTTT. Translating it yields CASNPQGSENTGELFF.

The chain recombines TRBV2 with TRBJ1-1; D gene unclear. This CDR3 spans 14 amino acids. Germline CDR1 is SNHLY and CDR2 is FYNNEI. Trimming stripped 6 bases from V and 1 base from J, with 12 bases between. The CDR3 DNA reads as TGTGCCAGCAGACGCGAAATACCGAACACTGAAGCTTTCTTT. It codes for CASRREIPNTEAFF.

This chain links TRBV19 with TRBJ2-3; 7 nucleotides agree with TRBD2. The CDR3 totals 16 residues. Trimming took 1 base from V and 1 from J; bases not matched to a gene: 5. The germline gives CDR1 LNHDA, CDR2 SQIVND (reference sequence). In DNA form, the CDR3 reads TGTGCCAGTAGTATAGCGTCTAGCGGAGGCACAGATACGCAGTATTTT. Protein: CASSIASSGGTDTQYF.

The chain joins TRBV20-1 to TRBJ2-4, with 11 positions matching TRBD2. This CDR3 contains 12 residues. The junction had 8 bases not matched to a gene; V was cut back by 6 bases and J by 13 bases. The germline gives CDR1 DFQATT, CDR2 SNEGSKA (reference sequence). This CDR3 reads CSAHTSGREQYF. The CDR3 nucleotides are TGCAGTGCCCACACTAGCGGGAGAGAGCAGTACTTC.

The J gene is TRBJ2-3, the V gene TRBV7-9, with D tentatively TRBD2 (5 bases). Germline CDR1 SEHNR, CDR2 FQNEAQ (reference sequence). CDR3 length: 15 amino acids. Trimming shortened V by 5 bases and J by 6 bases, and 18 bases separated the two germline ends. The DNA for the CDR3 is TGTGCCAGCAGCCCTGGACTGGGCTGGAGGGATACGCAGTATTTT. Its protein product is CASSPGLGWRDTQYF. Variable domain in full (rest from reference TRBV7-9 and TRBJ2-3): DTGVSQNPRHKITKRGQNVTFRCDPISEHNRLYWYRQTLGQGPEFLTYFQNEAQLEKSRLLSDRFSAERPKGSFSTLEIQRTEQGDSAMYLCASSPGLGWRDTQYFGPGTRLTVL.

Of note for this clonotype: A much bigger clone sits one base away, suggesting this may be a read error. V usage is TRBV10-3 and J usage is TRBJ2-1; 9 bases are shared with TRBD2. Near its end, the DNA agrees better with TRBJ2-7, so the J call may be wrong. CDR1 is ENHRY and CDR2 is SYGVKD in the germline V gene. The CDR3 runs to 16 residues. The CDR3 sequence: CAISGDSGSSCNEQYF. The CDR3 coding sequence is TGTGCCATCAGTGGGGATAGCGGGAGCTCCTGCAATGAGCAGTACTTC.

The V gene is TRBV20-1, the J gene TRBJ2-1, with 8 bases lining up with TRBD2. Germline loops: CDR1 DFQATT, CDR2 SNEGSKA (reference sequence). The CDR3 contains 15 residues. V lost 6 bases to trimming and J lost 4 bases; unmatched junction nucleotides: 11. The CDR3, as DNA: TGCAGTGCCACGCCTCGAGCGGGAGAATACAATGAGCAGTTCTTC. Encoded protein: CSATPRAGEYNEQFF.

The chain recombines TRBV10-3 with TRBJ2-4, with D unclear. Judging by the DNA end, TRBJ2-7 fits better; the J call may be wrong. The germline gives CDR1 ENHRY, CDR2 SYGVKD. The CDR3 has 15 amino acids. The CDR3 DNA sequence: TGTGCCATCAGTGAGTCGACTCGACTCACGTACGAGCAGTACTTC. It yields the protein CAISESTRLTYEQYF.

This clonotype came up many times. Being one base from a much bigger clone, this may be a read error. The chain joins TRBV5-1 to TRBJ2-5; no definite D call. CDR1 is SGHRS, CDR2 YFSETQ, per germline. The CDR3 consists of 15 residues. Trimming stripped 0 bases from V and 11 bases from J, with 20 bases between. In DNA form, the CDR3 reads TGCGCCAGCAGCTTGGTAATAGCTTCCTCTAATGAGCAGTACTTC. Its protein is CASSLVIASSNEQYF.

This chain uses TRBV20-1 with TRBJ1-1; 7 nucleotides match TRBD1. The germline V gene has CDR1 DFQATT and CDR2 SNEGSKA (reference sequence). The CDR3 loop spans 14 amino acids. Trimming took 5 bases from V and 0 from J; bases not matched to a gene: 6. The CDR3 reads CSAGHRGLNTEAFF. DNA of the CDR3: TGCAGTGCTGGTCACAGGGGTTTGAACACTGAAGCTTTCTTT.

There are a few counts of this clonotype. The DNA for the CDR3 is TGTGCCAGCAGCATCAAAGGGACCTTCTACGAGCAGTACTTC. It encodes CASSIKGTFYEQYF. V usage is TRBV2 and J usage is TRBJ2-7; D may match TRBD1 or TRBD2 (5 bases each). Per the germline V gene, CDR1 is SNHLY and CDR2 is FYNNEI. Trimming took off 6 bases at V and 3 bases at J, with 15 bases between the two ends. CDR3 size: 14 residues.

This clonotype showed up just a few times. The rearrangement uses TRBV7-2 and TRBJ2-5, with 9 positions matching TRBD2. This CDR3 contains 15 residues. Germline CDR1 and CDR2: SGHTA and FQGNSA. With 6 bases clipped from V and 5 bases from J, the junction kept 10 bases outside the gene matches. The CDR3 DNA reads TGTGCCAGCAGAGGCGGGGGGGGCGGTTGGGAGACCCAGTACTTC. Its protein product is CASRGGGGGWETQYF.

In DNA, the CDR3 is TGTGCCAGCAGCTTAGCTGACCAGCCCATCGAACAGTACTTC. This gives the protein CASSLADQPIEQYF. This chain uses TRBV7-2 with TRBJ2-7; D gene unclear. Germline loops: CDR1 SGHTA, CDR2 FQGNSA. CDR3 size: 14 residues. V shed 0 bases and J shed 10 bases, with 16 bases lying between them.

The rearrangement uses TRBV7-2 and TRBJ1-2; TRBD1 might be the D (6 bases). Germline V CDR1 and CDR2: SGHTA, FQGNSA. Trimming took off 7 bases at V and 4 bases at J, with 16 bases between the two ends. The CDR3 has 14 residues. The CDR3 bases are TGTGCCAGCACCACGGGGGGCCCACTCTATGGCTACACCTTC. Translation: CASTTGGPLYGYTF.

There are many counts of this clonotype. The genes are TRBV29-1 and TRBJ2-1; 10 nucleotides line up with TRBD2. CDR3 length: 16 amino acids. Germline V gene data show CDR1 as SQVTM and CDR2 as ANQGSEA. Losses at the gene ends were 6 bases for V and 5 bases for J; bases not matched to a gene: 13. CDR3 loop: CSVPRASGSFHNEQFF. In nucleotides, the CDR3 is TGCAGCGTCCCCCGGGCTAGCGGGAGTTTCCACAATGAGCAGTTCTTC.

The sample holds a few counts of this clonotype. The chain uses TRBV9 and TRBJ2-5; D is undetermined. In germline, CDR1 is SGDLS, CDR2 YYNGEE. This CDR3 spans 16 amino acids. Trimming removed 0 bases at V and 8 bases at J, with 20 bases between. The CDR3 sequence is CASSVELPTGVGTQYF. Written as DNA, the CDR3 is TGTGCCAGCAGCGTAGAGCTCCCCACTGGGGTGGGCACCCAGTACTTC.

This clonotype appeared a few times. This rearrangement joins TRBV7-2 to TRBJ1-5; a possible D gene is TRBD1 (5 bases). There are 15 residues in the CDR3. V lost 3 bases to trimming and J lost 4 bases, with 13 bases between them. CDR1 and CDR2 (germline): SGHTA, FQGNSA. The CDR3 loop reads CASSLSGLGNQPQHF. CDR3 DNA: TGTGCCAGCAGCTTGTCAGGGCTAGGAAATCAGCCCCAGCATTTT.

As regards this clonotype: One end of the junction varies from germline; a read error may be responsible. The chain recombines TRBV18 with TRBJ2-3, with TRBD2 as a possible D gene (7 bases). The CDR3 runs to 15 residues. Germline lookup yields CDR1 KGHSH and CDR2 LQKENI. CDR3 amino acids: CVSSPRGASTDTQYF. CDR3 DNA sequence: TGTGTCAGCTCACCCCGGGGGGCCAGCACAGATACGCAGTATTTT.

The chain recombines TRBV28 with TRBJ1-2, with 8 positions matching TRBD1. The ends lost 6 bases at V and 1 base at J; junction bases unmatched: 4. Germline V lookup: CDR1 MDHEN, CDR2 SYDVKM. This CDR3 contains 14 residues. The CDR3: CASRTGASNYGYTF. The CDR3 DNA reads TGTGCCAGCAGGACAGGGGCCAGTAACTATGGCTACACCTTC.

This clonotype was recorded at least ten times. The chain uses TRBV20-1 and TRBJ2-7, with 12 bases lining up with TRBD2. The CDR3 consists of 16 residues. Germline CDR1 reads DFQATT; CDR2 reads SNEGSKA (reference sequence). With 5 bases clipped from V and 3 bases from J, the junction kept 11 bases outside the gene matches. CDR3 sequence reads: CSALKFPGLAGYEQYF. Here the CDR3 DNA reads TGCAGTGCTTTAAAATTTCCGGGACTAGCGGGCTACGAGCAGTACTTC.

The J gene is TRBJ1-4, the V gene TRBV2; the match to TRBD1 covers 8 bases. After removal of 5 bases from V and 16 bases from J, the junction contained 12 bases not matched to a gene. Germline-derived CDR1 and CDR2 are SNHLY and FYNNEI. The CDR3 sequence is 13 residues long. In nucleotides, the CDR3 is TGTGCCAGCAGTAACCCTATTGCGGACAGGGCGTTTTTT. Protein sequence: CASSNPIADRAFF.

The chain has TRBV3-1 and TRBJ2-3; 8 bases match TRBD1. This CDR3 is 16 amino acids long. J lost 4 bases, V lost 3 bases, and 9 bases had no gene match. Germline lookup yields CDR1 LGHDT and CDR2 YNNKEL (reference sequence). CDR3 loop: CASSQRTGRSADTQYF. The CDR3 nucleotides are TGTGCCAGCAGCCAGAGGACAGGGAGAAGCGCAGATACGCAGTATTTT.

V usage is TRBV7-8 and J usage is TRBJ1-4; D remains ambiguous. Trimming shortened V by 2 bases and J by 4 bases, and 29 bases separated the two germline ends. The CDR3 sequence is 21 residues long. Germline V lookup: CDR1 SGHVS, CDR2 FQNEAQ. CDR3 sequence (DNA): TGTGCCAGCAGCTTATTTAAGTCTTCATGGTGGATCAGCCGGATTAATGAAAAACTGTTTTTT. Amino acids: CASSLFKSSWWISRINEKLFF.